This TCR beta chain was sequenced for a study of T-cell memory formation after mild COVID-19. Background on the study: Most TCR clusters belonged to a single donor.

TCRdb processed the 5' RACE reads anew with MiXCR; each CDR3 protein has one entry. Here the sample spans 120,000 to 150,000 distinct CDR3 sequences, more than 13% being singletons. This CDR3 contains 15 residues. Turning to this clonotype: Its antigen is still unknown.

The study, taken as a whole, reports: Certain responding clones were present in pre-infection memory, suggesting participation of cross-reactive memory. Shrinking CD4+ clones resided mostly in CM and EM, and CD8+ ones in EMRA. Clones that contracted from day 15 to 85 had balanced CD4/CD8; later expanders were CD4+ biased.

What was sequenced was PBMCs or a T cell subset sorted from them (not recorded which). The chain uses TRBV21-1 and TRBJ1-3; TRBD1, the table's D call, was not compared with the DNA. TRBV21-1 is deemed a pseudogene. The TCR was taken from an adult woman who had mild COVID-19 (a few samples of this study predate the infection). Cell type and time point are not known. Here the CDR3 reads CASRTGSSSGNTIYF. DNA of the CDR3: TGTGCCAGCAGAACAGGGTCGAGCTCTGGAAACACCATATATTTT.